Each of the 21 T cell receptor beta chains below was sequenced from the same sample in a study of blood T cell repertoires in COVID-19. The repertoire was sequenced with immunoSEQ multiplex PCR; TCRdb's copy has only in-frame clones and lacks some. The sample includes 250,000 to 300,000 clones, around 90% seen only once; the top ten take 0.94%. The material sequenced was peripheral blood. These receptors were taken from a woman aged 40-49 years who had recovered from COVID-19.

The chain is built from TRBV9 and TRBJ2-1; D is uncertain. The CDR3 contains 15 residues. Germline CDR1 and CDR2: SGDLS and YYNGEE. V lost 2 bases and J lost 0, with 9 bases in between. The CDR3 region has the DNA TGTGCCAGCAGCGTGGCCCCTAGCTCCTACAATGAGCAGTTCTTC. Protein sequence: CASSVAPSSYNEQFF.

This chain links TRBV27 with TRBJ2-2; D is unclear. Germline lookup yields CDR1 MNHEY and CDR2 SMNVEV (reference sequence). CDR3 length: 18 residues. V was cut by 2 bases and J by 0 bases, with 16 bases left in between. CDR3 region: CASSLDVAAVANTGELFF. Here the CDR3 DNA reads TGTGCCAGCAGTTTAGACGTAGCAGCAGTTGCGAACACCGGGGAGCTGTTTTTT.

V usage is TRBV13 and J usage is TRBJ2-5, with a possible D match to TRBD1 (7 bases). The V end was cut by 0 bases, the J end by 9 bases, with 17 bases between. Germline V gene sequence: CDR1 PRHDT, CDR2 FYEKMQ (reference sequence). This CDR3 has 15 amino acids. The CDR3 reads CASSLGTGRWGAQYF. CDR3 bases: TGTGCCAGCAGCTTAGGGACAGGGAGGTGGGGGGCCCAGTACTTC.

The table lists this clone with a count of one. The chain recombines TRBV7-2 with TRBJ2-2, with 14 nucleotides matching TRBD2. There are 17 residues in the CDR3. The J segment lost 4 bases and the V segment lost 3 bases, leaving 4 bases of the junction unmatched. From germline, CDR1 is SGHTA and CDR2 FQGNSA. This chain's CDR3 is CASSFSGTSGSTGELFF. Here the CDR3 DNA reads TGTGCCAGCAGCTTCTCCGGGACTAGCGGGAGCACCGGGGAGCTGTTTTTT. Using reference TRBV7-2 and TRBJ2-2 for the parts outside the CDR3, the full variable domain is GAGVSQSPSNKVTEKGKDVELRCDPISGHTALYWYRQSLGQGLEFLIYFQGNSAPDKSGLPSDRFSAERTGGSVSTLTIQRTQQEDSAVYLCASSFSGTSGSTGELFFGEGSRLTVL.

The CDR3, as DNA: TGTGCCAGCAGCGGATGGGGGAGCGGGTCCCACTCCTACAATGAGCAGTTCTTC. Translating gives CASSGWGSGSHSYNEQFF. The chain recombines TRBV4-2 with TRBJ2-1, with D possibly TRBD2 on 6 matching bases. Germline lookup yields CDR1 LGHNA and CDR2 YNFKEQ. This CDR3 contains 18 residues. V gave up 5 bases and J gave up 0 bases, with 20 bases separating them.

A few counts support this clone. The genes are TRBV11-3 and TRBJ1-1; TRBD1 matches at 7 bases. J lost 8 bases, V lost 5 bases, and 5 bases had no gene match. From germline, CDR1 is SGHNT and CDR2 YENEEA. The CDR3 has 12 amino acids. As DNA, the CDR3 is TGTGCCAGCAGCAGAGGACAGGCCGAAGCTTTCTTT. Translating it yields CASSRGQAEAFF. Supplemented by reference TRBV11-3 and TRBJ1-1, the full variable domain reads EAGVVQSPRYKIIEKKQPVAFWCNPISGHNTLYWYLQNLGQGPELLIRYENEEAVDDSQLPKDRFSAERLKGVDSTLKIQPAELGDSAVYLCASSRGQAEAFFGQGTRLTVV.

The chain recombines TRBV6-2 or TRBV6-3 with TRBJ1-2, with D possibly matching TRBD1 (6 bases). Per the germline V gene, CDR1 is MNHEY and CDR2 is SVGEGT. CDR3 length: 16 amino acids. V was cut by 5 bases and J by 0 bases, with 16 bases left in between. CDR3 DNA sequence: TGTGCCAGCAGTCTTTCAGGGGACCGAGCTAACTATGGCTACACCTTC. Encoded protein: CASSLSGDRANYGYTF.

The V and J genes are TRBV6-5 and TRBJ2-4; 7 bases line up with TRBD1. The germline V gene encodes CDR1 MNHEY and CDR2 SVGAGI. V lost 6 bases, J lost 8 bases, and 7 bases stayed unmatched. The CDR3 contains 13 residues. The CDR3 loop is CASSKTGEDIQYF. For the CDR3, the DNA is TGTGCCAGCAGCAAAACAGGGGAAGACATTCAGTACTTC.

The chain combines TRBV11-3 with TRBJ1-3; the D is unclear. The CDR3 is 13 residues long. Trimming left V 5 bases short and J 4 bases short, with 9 bases between. The germline CDR1 and CDR2 sequences are SGHNT and YENEEA. The DNA for the CDR3 is TGTGCCAGCAGCCACAAAGCGGGAAACACCATATATTTT. Amino acids: CASSHKAGNTIYF.

The chain joins TRBV30 to TRBJ2-5, with 7 bases identical to TRBD2. Germline CDR1 GTSNPN, CDR2 SVGIG (reference sequence). The CDR3 is made up of 14 amino acids. V lost 0 bases, J lost 5 bases, and 6 bases stayed unmatched. DNA of the CDR3: TGTGCCTGGAGTGTACTCGGGGGGAGTGAGACCCAGTACTTC. Its translation is CAWSVLGGSETQYF. Full variable domain (rest looked up from reference TRBV30 and TRBJ2-5): SQTIHQWPATLVQPVGSPLSLECTVEGTSNPNLYWYRQAAGRGLQLLFYSVGIGQISSEVPQNLSASRPQDRQFILSSKKLLLSDSGFYLCAWSVLGGSETQYFGPGTRLLVL.

For the CDR3, the DNA is TGTGCCAGCAGCTCCGCCCGGACAGGGAAGAACGAGCAGTACTTC. Translation gives CASSSARTGKNEQYF. This chain links TRBV5-6 with TRBJ2-7; 8 bases are shared with TRBD1. Germline V gene lookup returns CDR1 SGHDT and CDR2 YYEEEE. This CDR3 has 15 residues. The V gene end was trimmed by 3 bases and the J gene end by 5 bases; junction bases not matched to a gene: 10.

This chain connects TRBV12-5 to TRBJ2-1, with 9 bases matching TRBD2. V shed 1 base, J shed 5 bases, and the junction held 3 bases outside the gene matches. Germline CDR1 is LGHNT and CDR2 is FRNRAP. CDR3 length equals 15 residues. CDR3 protein: CASGLGLAGHNEQFF. The DNA for the CDR3 is TGTGCTAGTGGTTTGGGCCTAGCGGGGCACAATGAGCAGTTCTTC.

The J gene is TRBJ2-1, the V gene TRBV19; 10 bases map to TRBD2. V trimming: 1 base; J trimming: 0 bases; junction bases outside the gene matches: 3. CDR1 is LNHDA, CDR2 SQIVND, per germline (reference sequence). The CDR3 totals 17 residues. The CDR3: CASSIGPSGSSYNEQFF. DNA of the CDR3: TGTGCCAGTAGTATAGGCCCTAGCGGGAGCTCCTACAATGAGCAGTTCTTC.

V is TRBV5-1 and J is TRBJ1-1, with 10 bases lining up with TRBD1. Losses at the gene ends were 1 base for V and 5 bases for J; bases not matched to a gene: 2. CDR1 and CDR2 (germline): SGHRS, YFSETQ. This CDR3 is built from 14 residues. CDR3 nucleotide sequence: TGCGCCAGCAGCTTGCAGGACAGGGGGACTGAAGCTTTCTTT. It translates to CASSLQDRGTEAFF.

The rearrangement uses TRBV12-3 or TRBV12-4 and TRBJ1-2, with 7 bases fitting TRBD1. The CDR3 spans 13 residues. V shed 5 bases and J 8 bases; nucleotides not matched to a gene: 8. CDR3: CASSPSTGVGYTF. The CDR3 DNA reads as TGTGCCAGCAGTCCCTCTACAGGGGTCGGCTACACCTTC.

In DNA, the CDR3 is TGTGCCAGCAGCCGTGGACAGGGCTACGAGCAGTACTTC. Protein product: CASSRGQGYEQYF. The rearrangement links TRBV28 to TRBJ2-7, with 8 positions matching TRBD1. The V gene's germline CDR1 is MDHEN and CDR2 SYDVKM. The CDR3 extends over 13 amino acids. Trimming cost V 6 bases and J 3 bases; bases outside gene matches: 4.

V gene TRBV10-1 combines with J gene TRBJ2-2; 9 bases are shared with TRBD2. Germline assignment: CDR1 WNHNN and CDR2 SYGVQD (reference sequence). Trimming took 8 bases from V and 7 from J; bases not matched to a gene: 8. CDR3 length equals 14 residues. The CDR3 loop reads CASRAGGPGGELFF. The CDR3, as DNA: TGCGCCAGCCGGGCGGGAGGGCCTGGCGGGGAGCTGTTTTTT.

The V and J genes are TRBV3-1 (or the pseudogene TRBV3-2) and TRBJ2-3; a possible D gene is TRBD2 (5 bases). In germline, CDR1 is LGHDT, CDR2 YNNKEL (reference sequence). The V gene lost 0 bases and the J gene lost 0 bases, with 10 bases spanning the gap. The CDR3 loop spans 16 amino acids. CDR3 in DNA: TGTGCCAGCAGCCAAGATTGGGGAGCTAGCACAGATACGCAGTATTTT. This encodes CASSQDWGASTDTQYF.

For the CDR3, the DNA is TGTGCCAGCTTGGGAGGGGCGAACACTGAAGCTTTCTTT. This encodes CASLGGANTEAFF. This chain connects TRBV2 to TRBJ1-1; the D gene is possibly TRBD1 (5 bases). The ends were cut back, 8 bases at V and 1 base at J, with 11 bases in the middle. The CDR3 extends over 13 amino acids. CDR1 and CDR2 from the germline V gene are SNHLY and FYNNEI.

This clone was recorded a few times. The chain links TRBV5-1 to TRBJ1-4, with 9 bases aligning to TRBD1. The trim removed 1 base at V and 8 bases at J, leaving 9 bases unmatched. Germline loops: CDR1 SGHRS, CDR2 YFSETQ. This CDR3 region has 16 residues. This CDR3 reads CASSLKSGQGREKLFF. The CDR3 nucleotides are TGCGCCAGCAGCTTGAAATCTGGACAGGGGAGGGAAAAACTGTTTTTT.

This clone showed up just once. The chain joins TRBV24-1 to TRBJ2-5; 7 nucleotides align to TRBD2. Germline V gene sequence: CDR1 KGHDR, CDR2 SFDVKD. The trim removed 4 bases at V and 9 bases at J, leaving 13 bases unmatched. The CDR3 has 15 amino acids. CDR3 DNA sequence: TGTGCCACCAGTGACCCCTTGAACGGGACTACGGCCCAGTACTTC. Protein product: CATSDPLNGTTAQYF.